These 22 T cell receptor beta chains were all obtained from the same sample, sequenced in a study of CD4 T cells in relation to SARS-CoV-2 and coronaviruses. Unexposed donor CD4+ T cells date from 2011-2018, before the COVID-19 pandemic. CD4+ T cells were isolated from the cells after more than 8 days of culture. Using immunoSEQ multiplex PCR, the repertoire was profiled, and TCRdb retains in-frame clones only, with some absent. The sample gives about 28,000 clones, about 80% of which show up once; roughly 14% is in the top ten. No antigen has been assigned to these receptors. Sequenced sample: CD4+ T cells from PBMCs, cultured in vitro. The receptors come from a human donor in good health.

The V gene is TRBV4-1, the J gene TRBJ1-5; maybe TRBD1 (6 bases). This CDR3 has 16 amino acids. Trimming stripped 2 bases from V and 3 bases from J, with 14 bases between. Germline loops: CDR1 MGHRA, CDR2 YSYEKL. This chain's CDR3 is CASSQPQTGLNQPQHF. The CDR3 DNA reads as TGCGCCAGCAGCCAACCCCAGACAGGCCTCAATCAGCCCCAGCATTTT.

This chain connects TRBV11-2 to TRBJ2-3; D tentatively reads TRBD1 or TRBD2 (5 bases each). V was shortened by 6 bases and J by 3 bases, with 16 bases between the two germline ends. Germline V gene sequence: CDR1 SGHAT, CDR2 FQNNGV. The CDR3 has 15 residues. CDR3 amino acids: CASSVEGRVTDTQYF. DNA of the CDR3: TGTGCCAGCAGTGTAGAGGGCAGGGTAACAGATACGCAGTATTTT. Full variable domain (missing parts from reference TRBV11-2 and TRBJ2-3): EAGVAQSPRYKIIEKRQSVAFWCNPISGHATLYWYQQILGQGPKLLIQFQNNGVVDDSQLPKDRFSAERLKGVDSTLKIQPAKLEDSAVYLCASSVEGRVTDTQYFGPGTRLTVL.

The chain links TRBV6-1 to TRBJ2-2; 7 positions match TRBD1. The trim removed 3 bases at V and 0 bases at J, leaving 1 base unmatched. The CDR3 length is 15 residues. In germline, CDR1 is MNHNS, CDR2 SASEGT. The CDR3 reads CASSDGTANTGELFF. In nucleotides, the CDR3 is TGTGCCAGCAGTGACGGGACAGCGAACACCGGGGAGCTGTTTTTT.

The DNA of the CDR3 is TGTGCCGCAGGTGCAGCCCGGCCCAACACCGGGGAGCTGTTTTTT. Protein: CAAGAARPNTGELFF. The chain employs TRBV30 and TRBJ2-2, with D hard to call. CDR1 is GTSNPN and CDR2 is SVGIG in the germline V gene (reference sequence). This CDR3 spans 15 amino acids. The ends were cut back, 8 bases at V and 2 bases at J, with 18 bases in the middle.

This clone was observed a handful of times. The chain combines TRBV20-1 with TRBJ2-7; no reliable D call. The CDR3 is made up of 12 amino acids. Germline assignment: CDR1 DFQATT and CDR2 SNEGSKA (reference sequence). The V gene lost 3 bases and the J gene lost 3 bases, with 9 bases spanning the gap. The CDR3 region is CSASREYYEQYF. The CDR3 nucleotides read TGCAGTGCTAGTCGCGAGTACTACGAGCAGTACTTC.

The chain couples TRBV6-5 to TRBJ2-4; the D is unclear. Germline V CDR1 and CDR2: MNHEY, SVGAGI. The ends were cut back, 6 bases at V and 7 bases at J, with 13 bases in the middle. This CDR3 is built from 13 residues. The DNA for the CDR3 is TGTGCCAGCAGACTACTCGTTGGGAACATTCAGTACTTC. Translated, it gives CASRLLVGNIQYF.

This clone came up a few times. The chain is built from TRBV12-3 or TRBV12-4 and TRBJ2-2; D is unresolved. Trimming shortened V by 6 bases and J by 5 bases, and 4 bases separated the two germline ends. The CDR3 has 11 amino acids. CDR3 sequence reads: CASSGTGELFF. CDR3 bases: TGTGCCAGCAGCGGGACCGGGGAGCTGTTTTTT.

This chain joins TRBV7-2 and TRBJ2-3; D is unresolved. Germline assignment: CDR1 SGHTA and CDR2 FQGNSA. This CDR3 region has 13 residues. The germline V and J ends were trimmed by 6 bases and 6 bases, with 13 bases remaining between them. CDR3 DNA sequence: TGTGCCAGCAGTCGGCTTGTCCGTGATACGCAGTATTTT. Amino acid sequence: CASSRLVRDTQYF.

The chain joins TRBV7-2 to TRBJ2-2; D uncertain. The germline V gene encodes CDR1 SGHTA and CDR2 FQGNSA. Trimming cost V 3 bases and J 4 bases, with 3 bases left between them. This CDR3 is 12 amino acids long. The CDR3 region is CASSFVTGELFF. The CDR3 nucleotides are TGTGCCAGCAGCTTTGTCACCGGGGAGCTGTTTTTT.

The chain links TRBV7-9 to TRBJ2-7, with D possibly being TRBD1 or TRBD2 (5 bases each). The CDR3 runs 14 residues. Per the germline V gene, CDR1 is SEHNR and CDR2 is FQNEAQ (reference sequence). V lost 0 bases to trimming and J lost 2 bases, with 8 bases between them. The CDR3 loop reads CASSLAGEPYEQYF. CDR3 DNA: TGTGCCAGCAGCTTAGCGGGGGAGCCCTACGAGCAGTACTTC.

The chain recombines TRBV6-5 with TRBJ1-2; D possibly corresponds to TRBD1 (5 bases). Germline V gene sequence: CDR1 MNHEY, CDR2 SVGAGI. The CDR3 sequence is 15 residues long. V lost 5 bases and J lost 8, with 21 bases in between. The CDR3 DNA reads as TGTGCCAGCAGTAGGGACCCTCAGCGGCCTAGAGGCTACACCTTC. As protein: CASSRDPQRPRGYTF.

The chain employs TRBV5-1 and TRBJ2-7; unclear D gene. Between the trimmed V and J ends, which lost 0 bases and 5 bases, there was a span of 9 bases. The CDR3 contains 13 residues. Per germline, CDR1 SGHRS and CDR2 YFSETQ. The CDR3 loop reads CASSLGSTDEQYF. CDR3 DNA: TGCGCCAGCAGCTTGGGCAGTACTGACGAGCAGTACTTC.

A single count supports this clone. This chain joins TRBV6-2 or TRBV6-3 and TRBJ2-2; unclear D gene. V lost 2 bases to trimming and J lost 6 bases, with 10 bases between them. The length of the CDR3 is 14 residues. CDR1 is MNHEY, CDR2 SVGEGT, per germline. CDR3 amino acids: CASSYQPESGELFF. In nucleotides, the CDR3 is TGTGCCAGCAGTTACCAACCAGAGTCCGGGGAGCTGTTTTTT.

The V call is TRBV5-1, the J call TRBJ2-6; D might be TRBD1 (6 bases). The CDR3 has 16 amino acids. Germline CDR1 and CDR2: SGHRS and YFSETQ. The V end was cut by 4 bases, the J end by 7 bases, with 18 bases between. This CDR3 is CASSPAWTVGANVLTF. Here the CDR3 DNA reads TGCGCCAGCAGCCCTGCCTGGACAGTGGGTGCCAACGTCCTGACTTTC.

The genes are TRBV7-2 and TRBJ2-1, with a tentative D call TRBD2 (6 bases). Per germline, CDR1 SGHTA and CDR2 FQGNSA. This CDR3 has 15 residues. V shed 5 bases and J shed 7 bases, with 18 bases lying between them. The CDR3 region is CASSVLGRGPNEQFF. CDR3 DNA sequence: TGTGCCAGCAGCGTCCTGGGGCGGGGTCCTAATGAGCAGTTCTTC.

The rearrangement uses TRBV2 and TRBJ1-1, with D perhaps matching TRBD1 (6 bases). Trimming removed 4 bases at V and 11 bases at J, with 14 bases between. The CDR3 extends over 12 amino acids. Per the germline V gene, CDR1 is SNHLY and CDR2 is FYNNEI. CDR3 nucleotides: TGTGCCAGCAGTGGGGGGGGGCGCGGGGCTTTCTTT. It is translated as CASSGGGRGAFF.

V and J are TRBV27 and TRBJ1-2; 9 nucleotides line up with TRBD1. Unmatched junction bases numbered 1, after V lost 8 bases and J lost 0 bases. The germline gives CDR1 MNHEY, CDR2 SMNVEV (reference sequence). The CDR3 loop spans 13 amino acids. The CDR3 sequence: CASGQGTNYGYTF. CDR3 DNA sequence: TGTGCCAGCGGACAGGGGACTAACTATGGCTACACCTTC.

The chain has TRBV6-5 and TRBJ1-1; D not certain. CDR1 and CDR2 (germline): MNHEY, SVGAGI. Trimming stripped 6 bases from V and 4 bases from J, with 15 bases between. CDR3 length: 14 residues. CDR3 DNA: TGTGCCAGCAGAACGTACGAGGTGGGCACTGAAGCTTTCTTT. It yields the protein CASRTYEVGTEAFF.

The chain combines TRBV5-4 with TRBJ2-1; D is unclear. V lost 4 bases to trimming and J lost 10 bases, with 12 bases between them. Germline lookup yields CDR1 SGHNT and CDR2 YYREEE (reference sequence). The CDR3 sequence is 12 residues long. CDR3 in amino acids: CASSATSSEQFF. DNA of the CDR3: TGTGCCAGCAGCGCGACAAGTTCCGAGCAGTTCTTC.

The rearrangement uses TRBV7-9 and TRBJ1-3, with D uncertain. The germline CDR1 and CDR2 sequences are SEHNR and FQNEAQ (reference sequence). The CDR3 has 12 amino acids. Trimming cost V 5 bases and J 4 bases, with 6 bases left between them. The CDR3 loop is CASSRGGNTIYF. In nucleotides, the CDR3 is TGTGCCAGCAGCCGTGGGGGAAACACCATATATTTT.

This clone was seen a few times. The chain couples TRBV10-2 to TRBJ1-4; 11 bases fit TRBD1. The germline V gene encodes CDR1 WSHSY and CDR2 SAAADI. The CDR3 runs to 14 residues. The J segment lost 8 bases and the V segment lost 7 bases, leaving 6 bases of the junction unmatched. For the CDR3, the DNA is TGCGCCAGCACCAACCGGGACAGGGGGGAAAAACTGTTTTTT. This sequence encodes CASTNRDRGEKLFF.

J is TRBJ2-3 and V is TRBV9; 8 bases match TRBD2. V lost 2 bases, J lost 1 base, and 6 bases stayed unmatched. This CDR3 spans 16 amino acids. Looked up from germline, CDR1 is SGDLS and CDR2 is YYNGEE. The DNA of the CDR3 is TGTGCCAGCAGCGTTGGTGTGACTAGCGGCACAGATACGCAGTATTTT. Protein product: CASSVGVTSGTDTQYF.